These 17 T cell receptor beta chains share one sample of origin, sequenced in a study of blood T cell repertoires in COVID-19. Produced via immunoSEQ multiplex PCR; TCRdb's table is partial and in-frame only. The sample yields approximately 57,000 clones, approximately 78% seen once. The specimen was peripheral blood. These receptors all stem from an elderly woman with acute or convalescent COVID-19.

V usage is TRBV28 and J usage is TRBJ2-7, with a weak D call TRBD1 (6 bases). V was shortened by 5 bases and J by 0 bases, with 14 bases between the two germline ends. CDR3 length: 15 amino acids. The germline V gene encodes CDR1 MDHEN and CDR2 SYDVKM. CDR3: CASSLWDMASYEQYF. DNA for the CDR3: TGTGCCAGCAGTCTCTGGGACATGGCCTCCTACGAGCAGTACTTC.

The chain joins TRBV9 to TRBJ1-2; TRBD1 matches 8 bases. The V gene's germline CDR1 is SGDLS and CDR2 YYNGEE. This CDR3 region has 15 residues. With 0 bases clipped from V and 4 bases from J, the junction kept 5 bases outside the gene matches. Written as DNA, the CDR3 is TGTGCCAGCAGCGTAGGTTTAGGACAGGGCTATGGCTACACCTTC. It specifies CASSVGLGQGYGYTF.

The J gene is TRBJ1-2, the V gene TRBV29-1, with TRBD1 matching 10 bases. Germline CDR1 SQVTM, CDR2 ANQGSEA. This CDR3 is built from 15 residues. V shed 4 bases and J 4 bases; nucleotides not matched to a gene: 9. The CDR3 protein is CSVVGTGDTPYGYTF. Here the CDR3 DNA reads TGCAGCGTTGTTGGGACAGGGGATACGCCCTATGGCTACACCTTC.

The genes are TRBV6-1 and TRBJ2-3, with 9 bases aligning to TRBD1. This CDR3 is built from 18 residues. The junction had 14 bases not matched to a gene; V was cut back by 2 bases and J by 5 bases. The V gene's germline CDR1 is MNHNS and CDR2 SASEGT. CDR3 nucleotides: TGTGCCAGCAGTGAATCCCGGGGGGCACAGGGGGCAAGAGATACGCAGTATTTT. This codes for CASSESRGAQGARDTQYF.

This chain joins TRBV7-8 and TRBJ2-7, with 12 nucleotides matching TRBD1. CDR3 length equals 15 residues. The V gene end was trimmed by 5 bases and the J gene end by 5 bases; junction bases not matched to a gene: 7. Germline assignment: CDR1 SGHVS and CDR2 FQNEAQ. The CDR3 region is CASSRDRGRFNEQYF. In DNA, the CDR3 is TGTGCCAGCAGCCGGGACAGGGGGCGGTTCAACGAGCAGTACTTC.

The rearrangement joins TRBV12-3 or TRBV12-4 to TRBJ2-7; D not resolved. This CDR3 is 13 amino acids long. Trimming shortened V by 4 bases and J by 3 bases, and 10 bases separated the two germline ends. Here the CDR3 DNA reads TGTGCCAGCAGTTCAGACACCAACTACGAGCAGTACTTC. This gives the protein CASSSDTNYEQYF.

The chain couples TRBV5-1 to TRBJ1-6; 11 bases fit TRBD1. The CDR3 length is 16 residues. Germline V gene data show CDR1 as SGHRS and CDR2 as YFSETQ. J was trimmed by 6 bases and V by 4 bases; bases with no gene match: 6. In DNA, the CDR3 is TGCGCCAGCAGCCCAGGACAGGGGGCACTTAATTCACCCCTCCACTTT. Its protein product is CASSPGQGALNSPLHF.

The gene calls are TRBV6-6 and TRBJ2-2; TRBD2 agrees at 7 bases. Trimming took 4 bases from V and 6 from J; bases not matched to a gene: 2. Germline V gene data show CDR1 as MNHNY and CDR2 as SVGAGI (reference sequence). The CDR3 runs 13 residues. DNA of the CDR3: TGTGCCAGCAGTTCTGCGGGGGCCGGGGAGCTGTTTTTT. Translation: CASSSAGAGELFF.

V gene TRBV7-9 combines with J gene TRBJ1-4; no firm D call. There are 14 residues in the CDR3. V shed 5 bases and J shed 5 bases, with 12 bases lying between them. The V gene's germline CDR1 is SEHNR and CDR2 FQNEAQ (reference sequence). The CDR3 sequence is CASSRIEGNEKLFF. DNA for the CDR3: TGTGCCAGCAGCCGTATTGAGGGCAATGAAAAACTGTTTTTT.

The chain uses TRBV28 and TRBJ2-3, with a weak D call TRBD1 (6 bases). This CDR3 spans 18 amino acids. From germline, CDR1 is MDHEN and CDR2 SYDVKM. Between the trimmed V and J ends, which lost 6 bases and 7 bases, there was a span of 29 bases. The CDR3 nucleotides read TGTGCCAGCAGCCCCCCCCTTACACAGGGAACCGCGAAAAATACGCAGTATTTT. This translates into CASSPPLTQGTAKNTQYF.

This clone was counted a single time. This chain links TRBV2 with TRBJ2-2; 8 nucleotides match TRBD1. Germline CDR1 reads SNHLY; CDR2 reads FYNNEI. The length of the CDR3 is 15 residues. Germline trimming cut 7 bases from V and 6 bases from J; bases unmatched to any gene: 10. In nucleotides, the CDR3 is TGTGCCAGCAACGCGGACAGGGTACTGTCCGGGGAGCTGTTTTTT. It codes for CASNADRVLSGELFF.

The chain is built from TRBV2 and TRBJ2-7, with TRBD2 matching 7 bases. The V segment lost 2 bases and the J segment 7 bases; nucleotides outside the gene matches: 2. The CDR3 is 12 residues long. Germline V gives CDR1 SNHLY, CDR2 FYNNEI. CDR3 coding DNA: TGTGCCAGCAGTGAATCTAGCGGAGAGCAGTACTTC. Its translation: CASSESSGEQYF.

V gene TRBV30 combines with J gene TRBJ1-2, with D possibly matching TRBD1 (5 bases). V was clipped by 3 bases and J by 2 bases, with 13 bases between them. Germline loops: CDR1 GTSNPN, CDR2 SVGIG (reference sequence). The CDR3 loop spans 14 amino acids. CDR3 nucleotide sequence: TGTGCCTGGAGGTATGGGGCAGGGAACTATGGCTACACCTTC. Translating it yields CAWRYGAGNYGYTF.

The table lists this clone with a count of one. The chain carries TRBV12-5 and TRBJ2-5; D may be TRBD1 (6 bases). Germline CDR1 is LGHNT and CDR2 is FRNRAP. The CDR3 is 13 amino acids. V gave up 6 bases and J gave up 5 bases, with 13 bases separating them. The CDR3 region is CASGGQGLETQYF. In nucleotides, the CDR3 is TGTGCTAGTGGGGGTCAGGGGTTGGAGACCCAGTACTTC.

DNA of the CDR3: TGTGCCAGCAGTGAAGCGAGGGGAGGCGAGCAGTACTTC. Its protein is CASSEARGGEQYF. The gene calls are TRBV6-1 and TRBJ2-7; D may be TRBD2 (6 bases). This CDR3 contains 13 residues. In germline, CDR1 is MNHNS, CDR2 SASEGT. Trimming shortened V by 0 bases and J by 6 bases, and 9 bases separated the two germline ends.

This chain joins TRBV27 and TRBJ2-2; D possibly corresponds to TRBD1 (6 bases). From germline, CDR1 is MNHEY and CDR2 SMNVEV (reference sequence). The CDR3 extends over 14 amino acids. The germline V and J ends were trimmed by 7 bases and 5 bases, with 14 bases remaining between them. Here the CDR3 DNA reads TGTGCCAGCACCCCCGGACAGATTACCGGGGAGCTGTTTTTT. Translated: CASTPGQITGELFF.

V is TRBV5-4 and J is TRBJ2-3; weak D call: TRBD2 (6 bases). V lost 2 bases, J lost 0 bases, and 10 bases lay in between. The germline gives CDR1 SGHNT, CDR2 YYREEE (reference sequence). The CDR3 extends over 15 amino acids. CDR3 nucleotides: TGTGCCAGCAGCTTAGGCGGAGGGAGCACAGATACGCAGTATTTT. Amino acid sequence: CASSLGGGSTDTQYF.